The 8 T cell receptor beta chains below come from one sample, sequenced in a study of metastatic and nonmetastatic thyroid tumors (dated by TCRdb to between 2020 and 2021). Library prep was done by PCR. Sequencing relied on an Illumina HiSeq 4000. TCRdb passed the public sequencing reads through fastp at Q25 and MiXCR, retaining productive beta sequences. The sample table shows about 18,000 clones, and 20% to 30% are seen once. The ten most abundant clones make up over 9.5% of the sample. No patient had received any treatment before thyroid surgery. Sequenced input: adjacent normal tissue. The receptors come from a female donor with papillary thyroid cancer or a benign thyroid nodule (not recorded which). Some clones in this sample may be carry-over from other donors' samples.

The chain recombines TRBV6-5 with TRBJ1-3; the D gene is possibly TRBD1 (6 bases). The germline V and J ends were trimmed by 0 bases and 0 bases, with 12 bases remaining between them. This CDR3 is built from 17 residues. Germline CDR1 reads MNHEY; CDR2 reads SVGAGI. CDR3 DNA: TGTGCCAGCAGTTACTCAAGGACAGCCACCTCTGGAAACACCATATATTTT. It is translated as CASSYSRTATSGNTIYF.

This clone was seen just once. This chain links TRBV20-1 with TRBJ2-1, with 14 bases lining up with TRBD2. V trimming: 3 bases; J trimming: 14 bases; junction bases outside the gene matches: 6. The germline V gene encodes CDR1 DFQATT and CDR2 SNEGSKA (reference sequence). The CDR3 runs to 13 residues. The CDR3 DNA sequence: TGCAGTGCTAGTGGGACTAGCGGGAGAGGGGAGTTCTTC. Translated, it gives CSASGTSGRGEFF.

The CDR3 loop reads CAWSIGLGANQPQHF. Written as DNA, the CDR3 is TGTGCCTGGAGTATTGGGTTGGGGGCAAATCAGCCCCAGCATTTT. The V call is TRBV30, the J call TRBJ1-5; a possible D gene is TRBD1 (6 bases). Germline loops: CDR1 GTSNPN, CDR2 SVGIG (reference sequence). This CDR3 is 15 amino acids long. V shed 2 bases and J shed 4 bases, with 15 bases lying between them. Complete variable domain (other parts from reference TRBV30 and TRBJ1-5): SQTIHQWPATLVQPVGSPLSLECTVEGTSNPNLYWYRQAAGRGLQLLFYSVGIGQISSEVPQNLSASRPQDRQFILSSKKLLLSDSGFYLCAWSIGLGANQPQHFGDGTRLSIL.

The CDR3 region has the DNA TGTGCCAGCAGTCTACTCCAGGGGGTCGAGCAGTACGTC. Amino acid sequence: CASSLLQGVEQYV. V gene TRBV6-2 or TRBV6-3 combines with J gene TRBJ2-7; 7 positions agree with TRBD1. V lost 5 bases and J lost 6; bases outside the gene matches: 7. Germline V CDR1 and CDR2: MNHEY, SVGEGT. The CDR3 is 13 amino acids.

The chain joins TRBV11-2 to TRBJ2-1; 10 positions match TRBD1. V was clipped by 5 bases and J by 7 bases; unmatched bases: 5. In germline, CDR1 is SGHAT, CDR2 FQNNGV. The CDR3 covers 14 residues. The CDR3 sequence is CASSRDRGRNEQFF. The CDR3 DNA follows: TGTGCCAGCAGCCGGGACAGGGGTAGGAATGAGCAGTTCTTC.

The chain uses TRBV20-1 and TRBJ1-5; no clear D gene. The CDR3 runs 14 residues. With 2 bases removed from V and 1 base from J, the gap between germline ends came to 9 bases. From germline, CDR1 is DFQATT and CDR2 SNEGSKA (reference sequence). The CDR3 sequence: CSARPQASNQPQHF. CDR3 nucleotide sequence: TGCAGTGCTAGACCCCAGGCCAGCAATCAGCCCCAGCATTTT.

This clone is large by share. This chain links TRBV28 with TRBJ1-3; 8 nucleotides match TRBD1. Germline-derived CDR1 and CDR2 are MDHEN and SYDVKM. This CDR3 region has 17 residues. The J segment lost 0 bases and the V segment lost 2 bases, leaving 6 bases of the junction unmatched. CDR3 nucleotides: TGTGCCAGCAGTTTACGCCAGGGGGCTTTCTCTGGAAACACCATATATTTT. Its protein is CASSLRQGAFSGNTIYF.

This sequence joins TRBV20-1 and TRBJ2-5; 7 bases are a match to TRBD2. In germline, CDR1 is DFQATT, CDR2 SNEGSKA (reference sequence). The CDR3 totals 16 residues. Trimming took 2 bases from V and 7 from J; bases not matched to a gene: 16. CDR3 DNA: TGCAGTGCTAGAATCTCCAGGGAGGGCGTCACCGGGACCCAGTACTTC. Translation gives CSARISREGVTGTQYF.